The rows below give T cell receptor beta chains drawn from one sample of a study of CD8 T cells in Susac syndrome. TCRdb called the immunoSEQ multiplex PCR reads again in MiXCR, with one record for every CDR3 protein. Among some 100,000 distinct CDR3 sequences, roughly 95% were seen once, and the ten largest hold 0.075% to 0.1%. The source material was CD4+ T cells from PBMCs. Receptors originate from a human donor in good health. CDR3s include the opening cysteine and the closing phenylalanine or tryptophan. The D gene is left open where the match is weak. Clone sizes are given selectively: once, few, many, or a class where the clone is expanded.

v_call	d_call	clone_size	cdr3_length	j_call	cdr3_nt	cdr3_aa
TRBV19	TRBD2	-	15	TRBJ2-3	TGTGCCAGTAGTATGGGCGGGAGAGATCCAGATACGCAGTATTTT	CASSMGGRDPDTQYF
TRBV10-2	-	-	13	TRBJ2-5	TGCGCCAGCGCCCCCTCGGCCCTCTTAACCCAGTACTTC	CASAPSALLTQYF
TRBV3-1	TRBD1	-	15	TRBJ2-7	TGTGCCAGCAGCCCTTGGGCAGGGGGCTCAGACGAGCAGTACTTC	CASSPWAGGSDEQYF
TRBV9	-	-	15	TRBJ1-3	TGTGCCAGCAGCTTAGAAGGGGCATCTGGAAACACCGTATATTTT	CASSLEGASGNTVYF
TRBV29-1	TRBD2	-	12	TRBJ2-5	TGCAGCATTAGCGGGGGGGCCGAGACCCAGTACTTC	CSISGGAETQYF
TRBV6-6	TRBD2	-	16	TRBJ2-7	TGTGCCAGCAGCAGAGTCCCGACTAGCGGGGCCTACGAGCAGTACTTC	CASSRVPTSGAYEQYF
TRBV6-5	TRBD1	-	14	TRBJ1-1	TGTGCCAGCAGGGAGACAGGGTTGAAAACTGAAGCTTTCTTT	CASRETGLKTEAFF
TRBV28	TRBD1	-	14	TRBJ2-7	TGTGCCAGCAGCTACCGGGACAGTTTATACGAGCAGTACTTC	CASSYRDSLYEQYF
TRBV29-1	-	-	11	TRBJ2-3	TGCAGCGTTGAACCTATGGATACGCAGTATTTT	CSVEPMDTQYF
TRBV7-2	-	-	14	TRBJ2-5	TGTGCCAGCGCCCTCGGGGGGACAGAAAGAACCCAGTACTTC	CASALGGTERTQYF
TRBV5-4	-	-	16	TRBJ2-2	TGTGCCAGCAGCTCAGAGATTAAAGCGAACACCGGGGAGCTGTTTTTT	CASSSEIKANTGELFF
TRBV5-6	-	-	16	TRBJ1-5	TGTGCCAGCAGCTCCGGGGTGGGGGATCGGAATCAGCCCCAGCATTTT	CASSSGVGDRNQPQHF
TRBV12-3/TRBV12-4	-	-	15	TRBJ2-7	TGTGCCAGCAGTTTAAGCAGGGTCAGCTCCTACGAGCAGTACTTC	CASSLSRVSSYEQYF
TRBV7-2	-	-	14	TRBJ2-7	TGTGCCAGCAGCCAGGACTCGAGCTCCTACGAGCAGTACTTC	CASSQDSSSYEQYF
TRBV4-1	-	-	12	TRBJ2-7	TGCGCCAGCAGCCACCCCATGGGGGAGCAGTACTTC	CASSHPMGEQYF
TRBV27	-	-	16	TRBJ2-4	TGTGCCAGCAGCCCCACCGGGGCGGTAGCCAAAAACATTCAGTACTTC	CASSPTGAVAKNIQYF
TRBV6-1	-	-	14	TRBJ1-1	TGTGCCAGCAGTGAATACCGGGTCGGCACTGAAGCTTTCTTT	CASSEYRVGTEAFF
TRBV2	-	-	10	TRBJ2-1	TGTGCCAGCAGTGAAGCGAGGCAGTTCTTC	CASSEARQFF
TRBV5-6	TRBD1	few	14	TRBJ1-2	TGTGCCAGCAGCTTGGGACAGGGCTCCTATGGCTACACCTTC	CASSLGQGSYGYTF
TRBV6-5	TRBD1	-	14	TRBJ1-2	TGTGCCAGCAGAGAGTCAGGGGGCTATGGTGGCTACACCTTC	CASRESGGYGGYTF
TRBV10-3	-	-	14	TRBJ2-2	TGTGCCATCAGTCGGAGTGGGGACACCGGGGAGCTGTTTTTT	CAISRSGDTGELFF
TRBV11-3	-	-	14	TRBJ2-1	TGTGCCAGCAGCTTTACGGGCCCCTACAATGAGCAGTTCTTC	CASSFTGPYNEQFF
TRBV7-2	-	-	15	TRBJ2-5	TGTGCCAGCAGCCCCCCCCGGGGGGCGGGGGTGACCCAGTACTTC	CASSPPRGAGVTQYF
TRBV14	TRBD2	-	16	TRBJ2-2	TGTGCCAGCAGCCAGCTAGCGGGGATAAACACCGGGGAGCTGTTTTTT	CASSQLAGINTGELFF
TRBV19	TRBD2	-	16	TRBJ2-1	TGTGCCAGTACCGGGGCGGGAGGGAGCTCCTACAATGAGCAGTTCTTC	CASTGAGGSSYNEQFF
TRBV4-3	-	once	15	TRBJ2-3	TGCGCCAGCAGCCAAGGAACGGCACCAGGAGATACGCAGTATTTT	CASSQGTAPGDTQYF
TRBV18	TRBD2	-	13	TRBJ2-7	TGTGCCAGCTCACCACTCGGGACTAGCGAGCAGTACTTC	CASSPLGTSEQYF
TRBV14	-	-	14	TRBJ2-5	TGTGCCAGCAGCCAAGACGGTGTTGGAGAGACCCAGTACTTC	CASSQDGVGETQYF
TRBV30	TRBD1	-	13	TRBJ1-1	TGTGCCTGGAGAGCGGACAGGGGCACTGAAGCTTTCTTT	CAWRADRGTEAFF
TRBV3-1	-	-	15	TRBJ2-7	TGTGCCAGCAGCCCGCGCCACCCAGGGGTCGACGAGCAGTACTTC	CASSPRHPGVDEQYF
TRBV7-2	TRBD1	-	14	TRBJ1-2	TGTGCCAGCAGCTCAAGACAGGGGGGCTATGGCTACACCTTC	CASSSRQGGYGYTF
TRBV3-1	-	-	15	TRBJ1-1	TGTGCCAGCAGCCAAGATTACGGAGGCGGGACTGAAGCTTTCTTT	CASSQDYGGGTEAFF
TRBV7-9	-	-	17	TRBJ2-5	TGTGCCAGCAGCTCTTTACCCACTGACAGGATGGTAGAGACCCAGTACTTC	CASSSLPTDRMVETQYF
TRBV3-1	-	-	14	TRBJ1-1	TGTGCCAGCAGCCTGGTGCAGACGAACACTGAAGCTTTCTTT	CASSLVQTNTEAFF
TRBV25-1	-	-	14	TRBJ2-5	TGTGCCAGCAGTGATGATAGGGGACAAGAGACCCAGTACTTC	CASSDDRGQETQYF
TRBV5-1	TRBD2	-	14	TRBJ2-1	TGCGCCAGCAGCTTAACCGGGACTAGTGTTGAGCAGTTCTTC	CASSLTGTSVEQFF
TRBV4-1	TRBD1	-	16	TRBJ2-5	TGCGCCAGCAGCCAAGAGACAGGGGGGAACGGGGAGACCCAGTACTTC	CASSQETGGNGETQYF
TRBV2	-	-	14	TRBJ2-3	TGTGCCAGCAGTGGGGGACGGAGCACAGATACGCAGTATTTT	CASSGGRSTDTQYF
TRBV28	-	-	15	TRBJ1-4	TGTGCCAGCACCCCCGGGCTAGGGGGAAATGAAAAACTGTTTTTT	CASTPGLGGNEKLFF
TRBV29-1	-	once	12	TRBJ2-7	TGCAGCGCCAACCGAAATGGGGGCGAGCAGTACTTC	CSANRNGGEQYF
TRBV29-1	TRBD2	-	16	TRBJ2-2	TGCAGCGTTCGATTCGGACTAGGAAGTAACCCCGGGGAGCTGTTTTTT	CSVRFGLGSNPGELFF
TRBV10-3	-	once	11	TRBJ2-7	TGTGCCATCAGTGAGTTCTACGAGCAGTACTTC	CAISEFYEQYF